Following are 6 T cell receptor beta chains from one sample sequenced in a study of control samples from healthy donors and cancer patients (dated by TCRdb to 2019 to 2021). Library preparation was by the immunoSEQ multiplex PCR assay. This is the immuneACCESS table as TCRdb keeps it, with only in-frame sequences that have V and J called. A part of the clones is gone; compared with another copy, unresolved V genes explain less than half, and the rest is unexplained. This sample has 200,000 or so clones in its table, and roughly nine tenths of those were observed once. Of the sample, 1.8% falls within the top ten clones. The source material was blood. These receptors all come from a man aged 25 to 45 in good health.

The rearrangement joins TRBV6-1 to TRBJ2-6; unclear D gene. The V and J ends lost 2 bases and 1 base respectively, with 3 bases between them. The CDR3 length is 14 residues. Germline lookup yields CDR1 MNHNS and CDR2 SASEGT. The CDR3: CASSEFSGANVLTF. DNA of the CDR3: TGTGCCAGCAGTGAATTTTCTGGGGCCAACGTCCTGACTTTC.

A word on this clone: This specimen includes other DNA sequences encoding the same CDR3. The V and J genes are TRBV18 and TRBJ1-2; 7 bases line up with TRBD1. Germline V gives CDR1 KGHSH, CDR2 LQKENI. This CDR3 spans 14 amino acids. V lost 3 bases, J lost 2 bases, and 3 bases stayed unmatched. CDR3 bases: TGTGCCAGCTCACCGGACAGGAAGAACTATGGCTACACCTTC. This codes for CASSPDRKNYGYTF.

This rearrangement joins TRBV6-1 to TRBJ1-3, with D uncertain. The V end lost 1 base, the J end lost 2 bases, and 15 bases lay between the germline ends. Germline V CDR1 and CDR2: MNHNS, SASEGT. The CDR3 loop spans 17 amino acids. CDR3 DNA sequence: TGTGCCAGCAGTGAAGATAGTAGGTGGGGTACTGGAAACACCATATATTTT. This sequence encodes CASSEDSRWGTGNTIYF.

The chain couples TRBV2 to TRBJ1-2; D unclear. Trimming removed 8 bases from V and 4 bases from J, with 14 bases in between. CDR1 is SNHLY, CDR2 FYNNEI, per germline. The CDR3 covers 13 residues. The CDR3 nucleotides read TGTGCCAGCGACGGTTCCTCGGCCTATGGCTACACCTTC. It codes for CASDGSSAYGYTF.

V is TRBV14 and J is TRBJ2-1, with D uncertain. V lost 3 bases, J lost 6 bases, and 15 bases lay in between. The germline gives CDR1 SGHDN, CDR2 FVKESK. The CDR3 has 15 residues. CDR3 protein: CASSQLRLLANEQFF. The CDR3, as DNA: TGTGCCAGCAGCCAGCTACGCCTGCTTGCCAATGAGCAGTTCTTC. Full variable domain (missing parts from reference TRBV14 and TRBJ2-1): EAGVTQFPSHSVIEKGQTVTLRCDPISGHDNLYWYRRVMGKEIKFLLHFVKESKQDESGMPNNRFLAERTGGTYSTLKVQPAELEDSGVYFCASSQLRLLANEQFFGPGTRLTVL.

DNA of the CDR3: TGTGCCAGCAGCTTAACCCCGGAACCTTACAATGAGCAGTTCTTC. Amino acid sequence: CASSLTPEPYNEQFF. The genes are TRBV7-3 and TRBJ2-1; D gene ambiguous. This CDR3 has 15 amino acids. The V end was cut by 0 bases, the J end by 4 bases, with 10 bases between. Germline CDR1 SGHTA, CDR2 FQGTGA.